This T cell receptor beta chain was identified in a study of T-cell reconstitution after alpha-beta-depleted transplantation in children. The library targeted TCRbeta and was prepared with unique molecular identifiers. TCRdb re-derived calls from the PCR reads in MiXCR, one entry per CDR3 protein. This sample has hundreds of thousands of distinct CDR3 sequences, with about 14% found just once. The CDR3 extends over 12 amino acids. Trimming took 7 bases from V and 4 from J, leaving 10 bases between them. Sample: PBMCs, taken from the stem cell graft. The chain uses TRBV12-3 or TRBV12-4 and TRBJ1-2; D ambiguous. The TCR originated in a human donor who donated a stem cell graft to a child with Fanconi anemia. CDR3 protein: CASNNSSYGYTF. CDR3 coding DNA: TGTGCCAGCAATAACAGTTCCTATGGCTACACCTTC.